The following is a TCR beta chain sequence with its context. Its antigen remains unidentified. V was pared by 2 bases and J by 1 base, with 9 bases of the junction left unmatched. This CDR3 comprises 17 residues. Both blood RNA, taken from unsorted whole blood, and germline DNA were extracted. What was collected before surgery was around 4 milliliters of peripheral blood. The sample is drawn from a study of tumor-infiltrating lymphocytes in primary liver carcinoma. A constant-region primer primed TCR beta cDNA synthesis from about 530 ng of total RNA. The TCR beta library was amplified through three nested multiplex PCR rounds in a modified ARM-PCR procedure. Amplification in the first two PCR rounds was performed using TRBV1-TRBV30 forward primers and a C-beta reverse primer for around 11 cycles each. TCRdb redid the calling of the multiplex PCR reads with MiXCR, one entry per CDR3 protein. The sample has about 200,000 distinct CDR3 sequences, roughly 61% seen once; the top ten hold around 7.1%.

Study findings and constraints: Samples, which were bulk and unsorted, did not allow CD4+ and CD8+ repertoires to be compared.

The sequence was obtained from a woman in her fifties or sixties with primary liver carcinoma and hepatitis B virus infection. Material: peripheral blood. The genes are TRBV23-1 and TRBJ2-3; TRBD2 aligns across 7 bases. TRBV23-1 is labeled an ORF, and its function is uncertain. The DNA for the CDR3 is TGCGCCAGCAGTCAAGTCGGGGGGATTCCATGCACAGATACGCAGTATTTT. Its translation: CASSQVGGIPCTDTQYF.